The rows below give T cell receptor beta chains drawn from one sample of a study of memory CD4+ T cells and cytomegalovirus serostatus. TCRdb keeps only in-frame clones here, not all; method: immunoSEQ multiplex PCR. Of around 62,000 clones listed, about 80% were seen once; the top ten hold about 4.7%. Material for sequencing was memory CD4+ T cells from blood. The receptors originated from an adult in good health and CMV-seropositive. Both conserved end residues are part of each CDR3. Each record gives: clone size, D gene, J gene, V gene, CDR3 protein, CDR3 DNA. D genes are given only for firm matches. Some rows have no size entry. The others give once, few or many, or a class for an expanded clone.

>medium-sized|TRBD1|TRBJ1-5|TRBV30
CAWSRDSNSNQPQHF
TGTGCCTGGAGTCGGGACAGCAATAGCAATCAGCCCCAGCATTTT
>NA|TRBD2|TRBJ2-3|TRBV19
CASSPRGAADTQYF
TGTGCCAGTAGTCCGCGGGGGGCCGCAGATACGCAGTATTTT
>NA|NA|TRBJ1-1|TRBV7-9
CASSFVQVDTEAFF
TGTGCCAGCAGCTTCGTACAGGTAGACACTGAAGCTTTCTTT
>NA|TRBD2|TRBJ2-3|TRBV5-4
CASSGAGGVPDTQYF
TGTGCCAGCAGCGGAGCGGGGGGAGTGCCAGATACGCAGTATTTT
>NA|TRBD1|TRBJ1-6|TRBV7-6
CASSPGGSSYNSPLHF
TGTGCCAGCAGCCCAGGGGGTAGCTCCTATAATTCACCCCTCCACTTT
>NA|NA|TRBJ2-7|TRBV18
CASSPGVVRRGYEQYF
TGTGCCAGCTCACCAGGAGTGGTACGCAGGGGCTACGAGCAGTACTTC
>NA|NA|TRBJ2-7|TRBV5-1
CASSLMRGYEQYF
TGCGCCAGCAGCTTAATGAGGGGCTACGAGCAGTACTTC
>NA|NA|TRBJ2-1|TRBV2
CASSVGNEQFF
TGTGCCAGCAGTGTCGGCAATGAGCAGTTCTTC
>NA|NA|TRBJ1-1|TRBV28
CASSEGIDTEAFF
TGTGCCAGCAGCGAGGGTATAGACACTGAAGCTTTCTTT
>NA|TRBD1|TRBJ1-1|TRBV2
CASQGQGADEAFF
TGTGCCTCCCAGGGACAGGGGGCCGATGAAGCTTTCTTT
>NA|TRBD2|TRBJ2-5|TRBV5-3
CARSLAQREVEETQYF
TGTGCCAGAAGCTTGGCCCAGCGGGAGGTGGAAGAGACCCAGTACTTC
>few|TRBD1|TRBJ2-7|TRBV29-1
CSVVPGTGTAEQYF
TGCAGCGTTGTCCCCGGGACAGGGACCGCCGAGCAGTACTTC
>once|NA|TRBJ1-2|TRBV29-1
CSVERGGGYTF
TGCAGCGTTGAAAGGGGGGGAGGCTACACCTTC
>NA|NA|TRBJ2-1|TRBV25-1
CASSDPSRGRPYNEQFF
TGTGCCAGCAGTGACCCCTCAAGAGGGAGACCCTACAATGAGCAGTTCTTC
>NA|TRBD2|TRBJ2-7|TRBV27
CASSLVGGVSGYYYEQYF
TGTGCCAGCAGTTTAGTGGGGGGGGTTTCGGGGTACTACTACGAGCAGTACTTC
>NA|NA|TRBJ1-1|TRBV21-1
CASQPGTENTEAFF
TGTGCCAGTCAACCCGGGACGGAGAACACTGAAGCTTTCTTT
>few|TRBD1|TRBJ1-2|TRBV29-1
CSVDFRDSENYGYTF
TGCAGCGTTGACTTCCGGGACAGCGAAAACTATGGCTACACCTTC
>NA|NA|TRBJ2-3|TRBV9
CASSVLGGVTDTQYF
TGTGCCAGCAGCGTTCTAGGGGGGGTCACAGATACGCAGTATTTT
>NA|TRBD2|TRBJ2-5|TRBV10-3
CAISETSGLYQETQYF
TGTGCCATCAGTGAGACTAGCGGGTTATACCAAGAGACCCAGTACTTC
>few|TRBD1|TRBJ1-1|TRBV30
CAWSISGGTGAFF
TGTGCCTGGAGTATCTCAGGGGGAACGGGAGCTTTCTTT
>NA|NA|TRBJ2-2|TRBV27
CASSLSGQAGELFF
TGTGCCAGCAGTTTATCGGGCCAGGCCGGGGAGCTGTTTTTT
>once|NA|TRBJ2-2|TRBV6-6
CASSYSNHGGGELFF
TGTGCCAGCAGTTACTCGAACCACGGGGGCGGGGAGCTGTTTTTT
>NA|NA|TRBJ1-4|TRBV11-2
CASSRAGGVEKLFF
TGTGCCAGCAGCCGAGCTGGGGGAGTTGAAAAACTGTTTTTT
>NA|TRBD2|TRBJ2-1|TRBV10-3
CAITGMASGSGNNEQFF
TGTGCCATCACAGGGATGGCTAGCGGGAGTGGGAACAATGAGCAGTTCTTC
>NA|NA|TRBJ1-2|TRBV7-9
CASSLASDGAGGYTF
TGTGCCAGCAGCTTAGCCTCAGACGGGGCTGGGGGCTACACCTTC
>NA|NA|TRBJ1-1|TRBV18
CASSPLGSDTEAFF
TGTGCCAGCTCACCACTTGGTTCGGACACTGAAGCTTTCTTT
>NA|NA|TRBJ2-1|TRBV7-2
CASSLGLTNEQFF
TGTGCCAGCAGCTTAGGGTTAACAAATGAGCAGTTCTTC
>NA|TRBD1|TRBJ2-4|TRBV5-1
CASSPTPGQGDIQYF
TGCGCCAGCAGCCCTACCCCCGGACAGGGCGACATTCAGTACTTC